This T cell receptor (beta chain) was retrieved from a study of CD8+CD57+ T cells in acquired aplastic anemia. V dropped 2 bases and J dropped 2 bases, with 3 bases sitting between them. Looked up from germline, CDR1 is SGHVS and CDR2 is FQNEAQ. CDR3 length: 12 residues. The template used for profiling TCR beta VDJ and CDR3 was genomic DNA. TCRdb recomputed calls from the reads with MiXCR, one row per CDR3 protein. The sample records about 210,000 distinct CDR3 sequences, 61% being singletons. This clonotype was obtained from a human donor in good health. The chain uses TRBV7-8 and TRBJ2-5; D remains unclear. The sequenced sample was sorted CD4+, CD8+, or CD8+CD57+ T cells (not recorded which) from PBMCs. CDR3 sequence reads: CASSLQQETQYF. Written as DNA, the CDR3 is TGTGCCAGCAGCTTACAGCAAGAGACCCAGTACTTC.